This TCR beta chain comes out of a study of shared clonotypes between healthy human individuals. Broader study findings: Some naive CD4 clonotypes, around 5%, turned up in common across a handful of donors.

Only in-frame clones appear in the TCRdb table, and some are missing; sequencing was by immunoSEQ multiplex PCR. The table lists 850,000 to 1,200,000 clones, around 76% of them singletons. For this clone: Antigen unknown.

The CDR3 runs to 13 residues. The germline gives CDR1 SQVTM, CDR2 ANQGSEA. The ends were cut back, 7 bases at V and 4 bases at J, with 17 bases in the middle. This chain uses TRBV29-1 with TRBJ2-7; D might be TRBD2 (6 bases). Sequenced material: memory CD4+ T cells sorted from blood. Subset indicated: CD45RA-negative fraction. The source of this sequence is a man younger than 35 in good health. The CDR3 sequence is CSAAPRGKYEQYF. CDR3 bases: TGCAGCGCTGCCCCCCGGGGGAAATACGAGCAGTACTTC.